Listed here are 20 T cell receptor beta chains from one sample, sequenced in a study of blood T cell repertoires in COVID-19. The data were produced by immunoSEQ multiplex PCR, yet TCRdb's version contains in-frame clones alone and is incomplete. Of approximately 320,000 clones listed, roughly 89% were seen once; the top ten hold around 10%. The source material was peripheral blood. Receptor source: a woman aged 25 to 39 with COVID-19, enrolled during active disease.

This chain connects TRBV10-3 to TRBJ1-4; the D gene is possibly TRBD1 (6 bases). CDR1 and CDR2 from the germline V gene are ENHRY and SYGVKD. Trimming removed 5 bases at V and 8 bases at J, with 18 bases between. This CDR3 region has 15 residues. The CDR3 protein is CAISNTGTTGEKLFF. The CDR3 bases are TGTGCCATCAGTAACACCGGGACAACCGGCGAAAAACTGTTTTTT.

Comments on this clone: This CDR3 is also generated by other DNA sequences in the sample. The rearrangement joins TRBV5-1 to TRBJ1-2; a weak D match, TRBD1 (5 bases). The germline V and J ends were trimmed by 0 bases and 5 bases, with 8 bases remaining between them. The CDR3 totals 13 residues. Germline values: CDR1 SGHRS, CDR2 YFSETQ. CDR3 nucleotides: TGCGCCAGCAGCTTGGGGACACTATATGGCTACACCTTC. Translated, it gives CASSLGTLYGYTF.

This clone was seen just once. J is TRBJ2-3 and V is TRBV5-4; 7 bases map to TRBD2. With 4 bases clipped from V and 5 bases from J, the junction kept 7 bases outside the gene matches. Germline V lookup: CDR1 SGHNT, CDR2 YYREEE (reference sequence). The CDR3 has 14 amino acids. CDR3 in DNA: TGTGCCAGCAGCGAACGTGGGGGGGAAGATACGCAGTATTTT. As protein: CASSERGGEDTQYF.

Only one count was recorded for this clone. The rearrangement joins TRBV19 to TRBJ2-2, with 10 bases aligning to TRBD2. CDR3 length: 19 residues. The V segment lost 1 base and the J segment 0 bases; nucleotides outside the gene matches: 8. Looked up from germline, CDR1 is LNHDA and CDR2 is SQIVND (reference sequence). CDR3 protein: CASSIGLAGATSNTGELFF. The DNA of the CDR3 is TGTGCCAGTAGTATAGGGCTAGCGGGGGCAACCTCGAACACCGGGGAGCTGTTTTTT.

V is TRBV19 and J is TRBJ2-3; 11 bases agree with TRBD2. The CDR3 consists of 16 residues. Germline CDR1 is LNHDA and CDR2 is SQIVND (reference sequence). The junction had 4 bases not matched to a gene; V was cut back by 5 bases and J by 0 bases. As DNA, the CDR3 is TGTGCCAGTAGTGCGGGACTAGCGGCTAGCACAGATACGCAGTATTTT. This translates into CASSAGLAASTDTQYF.

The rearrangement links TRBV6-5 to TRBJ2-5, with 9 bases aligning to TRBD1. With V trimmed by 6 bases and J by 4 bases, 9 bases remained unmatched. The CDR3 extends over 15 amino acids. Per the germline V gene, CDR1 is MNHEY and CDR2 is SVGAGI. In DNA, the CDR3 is TGTGCCAGCAGATTACAGGGGGCTGCGGTAGAGACCCAGTACTTC. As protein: CASRLQGAAVETQYF.

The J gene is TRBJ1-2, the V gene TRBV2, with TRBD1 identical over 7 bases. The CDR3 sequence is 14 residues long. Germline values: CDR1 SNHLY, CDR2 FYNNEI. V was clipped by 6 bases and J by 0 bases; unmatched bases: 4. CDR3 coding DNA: TGTGCCAGCAGGACAGGACAGGCTAACTATGGCTACACCTTC. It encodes CASRTGQANYGYTF.

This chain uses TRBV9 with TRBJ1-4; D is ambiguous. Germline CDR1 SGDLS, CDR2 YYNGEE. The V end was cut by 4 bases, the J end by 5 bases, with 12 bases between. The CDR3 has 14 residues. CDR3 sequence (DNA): TGTGCCAGCAGCACGGACGGGATAAATGAAAAACTGTTTTTT. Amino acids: CASSTDGINEKLFF.

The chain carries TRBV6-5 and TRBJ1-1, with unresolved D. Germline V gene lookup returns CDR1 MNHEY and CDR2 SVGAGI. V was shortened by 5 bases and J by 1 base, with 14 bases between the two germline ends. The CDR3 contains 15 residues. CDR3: CASSNTAGKNTEAFF. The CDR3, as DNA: TGTGCCAGCAGTAACACAGCGGGCAAGAACACTGAAGCTTTCTTT.

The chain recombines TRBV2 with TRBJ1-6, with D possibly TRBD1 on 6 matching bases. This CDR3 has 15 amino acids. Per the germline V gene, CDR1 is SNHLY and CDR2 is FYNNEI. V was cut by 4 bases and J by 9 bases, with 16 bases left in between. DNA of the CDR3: TGTGCCAGCAGTGTTGGGGGCTACCAGGTTTCACCCCTCCACTTT. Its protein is CASSVGGYQVSPLHF. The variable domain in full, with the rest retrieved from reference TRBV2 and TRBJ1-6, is EPEVTQTPSHQVTQMGQEVILRCVPISNHLYFYWYRQILGQKVEFLVSFYNNEISEKSEIFDDQFSVERPDGSNFTLKIRSTKLEDSAMYFCASSVGGYQVSPLHFGNGTRLTVT.

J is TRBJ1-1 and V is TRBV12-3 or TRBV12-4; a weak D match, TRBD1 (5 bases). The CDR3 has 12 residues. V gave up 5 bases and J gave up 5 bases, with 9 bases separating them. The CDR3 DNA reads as TGTGCCAGCAGTGCCTACAGGACTGAAGCTTTCTTT. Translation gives CASSAYRTEAFF.

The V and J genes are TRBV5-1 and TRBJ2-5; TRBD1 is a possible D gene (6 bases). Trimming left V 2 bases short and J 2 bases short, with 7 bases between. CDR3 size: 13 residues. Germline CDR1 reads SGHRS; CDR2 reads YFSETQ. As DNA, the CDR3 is TGCGCCAGCAGCTTACAGGGACAAGAGACCCAGTACTTC. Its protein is CASSLQGQETQYF. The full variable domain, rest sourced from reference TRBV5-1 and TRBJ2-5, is KAGVTQTPRYLIKTRGQQVTLSCSPISGHRSVSWYQQTPGQGLQFLFEYFSETQRNKGNFPGRFSGRQFSNSRSEMNVSTLELGDSALYLCASSLQGQETQYFGPGTRLLVL.

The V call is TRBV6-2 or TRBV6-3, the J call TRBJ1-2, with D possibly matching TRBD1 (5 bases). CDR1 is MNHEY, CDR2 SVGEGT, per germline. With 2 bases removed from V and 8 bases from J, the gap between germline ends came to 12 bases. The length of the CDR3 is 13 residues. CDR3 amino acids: CASSYGAGSGYTF. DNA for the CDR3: TGTGCCAGCAGTTACGGGGCAGGCTCCGGCTACACCTTC.

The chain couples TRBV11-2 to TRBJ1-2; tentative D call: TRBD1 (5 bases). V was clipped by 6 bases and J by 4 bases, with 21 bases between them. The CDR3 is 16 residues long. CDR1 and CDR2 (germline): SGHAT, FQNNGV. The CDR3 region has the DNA TGTGCCAGCAGGGCCTTCGGGACTGTAGATGCCTATGGCTACACCTTC. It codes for CASRAFGTVDAYGYTF.

The CDR3 loop is CASSDLVSHRELFF. The CDR3 DNA is TGTGCCAGCAGCGACCTAGTCTCGCACCGGGAGCTGTTTTTT. This chain joins TRBV21-1 and TRBJ2-2; the D call TRBD2 from the table was never checked on the DNA. TRBV21-1 is a recognized pseudogene. The CDR3 loop spans 14 amino acids.

Here the CDR3 reads CASSRGDRGEKLFF. The CDR3 DNA reads as TGTGCCAGCAGCCGAGGGGACAGGGGTGAAAAACTGTTTTTT. The rearrangement joins TRBV7-9 to TRBJ1-4; 10 positions match TRBD1. The CDR3 runs 14 residues. Per germline, CDR1 SEHNR and CDR2 FQNEAQ (reference sequence). Trimming removed 5 bases from V and 7 bases from J; junction bases left unmatched: 4.

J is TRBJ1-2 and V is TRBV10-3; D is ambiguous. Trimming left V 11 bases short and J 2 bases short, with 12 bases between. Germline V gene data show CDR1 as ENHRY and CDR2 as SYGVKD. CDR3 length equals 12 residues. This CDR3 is CALRMENYGYTF. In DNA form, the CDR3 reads TGTGCCCTCCGGATGGAGAACTATGGCTACACCTTC.

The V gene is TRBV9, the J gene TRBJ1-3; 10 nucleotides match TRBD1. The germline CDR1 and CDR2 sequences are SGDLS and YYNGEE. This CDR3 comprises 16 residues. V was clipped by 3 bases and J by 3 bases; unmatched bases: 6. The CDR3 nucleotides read TGTGCCAGCAGCGGCACCGGACAGGGGGTTGGAAACACCATATATTTT. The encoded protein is CASSGTGQGVGNTIYF.

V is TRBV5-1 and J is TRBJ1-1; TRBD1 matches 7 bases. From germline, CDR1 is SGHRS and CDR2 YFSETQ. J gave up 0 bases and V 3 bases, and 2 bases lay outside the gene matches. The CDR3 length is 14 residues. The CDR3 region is CASSYRGMNTEAFF. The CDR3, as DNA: TGCGCCAGCAGCTACAGGGGCATGAACACTGAAGCTTTCTTT.

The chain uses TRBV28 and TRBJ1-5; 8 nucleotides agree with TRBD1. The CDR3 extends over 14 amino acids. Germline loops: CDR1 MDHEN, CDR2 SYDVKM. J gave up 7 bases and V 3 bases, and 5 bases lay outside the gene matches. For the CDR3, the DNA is TGTGCCAGCAGTTTGGCAGGGGGCGGGCAGCCCCAGCATTTT. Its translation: CASSLAGGGQPQHF.